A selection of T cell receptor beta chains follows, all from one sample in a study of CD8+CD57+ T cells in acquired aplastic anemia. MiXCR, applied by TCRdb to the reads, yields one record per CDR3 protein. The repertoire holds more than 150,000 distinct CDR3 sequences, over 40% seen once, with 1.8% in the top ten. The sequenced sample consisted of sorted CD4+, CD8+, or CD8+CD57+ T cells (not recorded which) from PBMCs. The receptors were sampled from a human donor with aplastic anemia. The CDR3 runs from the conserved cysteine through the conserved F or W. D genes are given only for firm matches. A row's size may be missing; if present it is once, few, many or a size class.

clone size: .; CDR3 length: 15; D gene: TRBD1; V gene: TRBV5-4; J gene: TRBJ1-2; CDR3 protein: CASSLAGGADYGYTF; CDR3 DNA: TGTGCCAGCAGCTTGGCAGGGGGCGCGGATTATGGCTACACCTTC
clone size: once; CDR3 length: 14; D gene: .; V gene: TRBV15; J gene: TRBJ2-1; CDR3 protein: CATSDFNPDHEQFF; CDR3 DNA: TGTGCCACCAGTGATTTCAACCCGGATCACGAGCAGTTCTTC
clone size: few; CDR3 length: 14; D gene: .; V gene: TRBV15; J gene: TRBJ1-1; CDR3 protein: CATSSTGSSTEAFF; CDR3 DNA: TGTGCCACCAGCAGCACAGGGTCGAGTACTGAAGCTTTCTTT
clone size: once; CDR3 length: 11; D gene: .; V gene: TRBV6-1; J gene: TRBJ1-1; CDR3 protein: CAGGEDTEAFF; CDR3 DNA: TGTGCCGGGGGGGAGGACACTGAAGCTTTCTTT
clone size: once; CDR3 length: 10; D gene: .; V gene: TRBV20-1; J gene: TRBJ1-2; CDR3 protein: CSARSYGYTF; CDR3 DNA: TGCAGTGCTCGCAGCTATGGCTACACCTTC
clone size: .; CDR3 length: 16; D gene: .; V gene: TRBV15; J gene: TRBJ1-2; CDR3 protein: CATSRDGGGPRYDYTF; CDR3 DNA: TGTGCCACCAGCAGAGATGGTGGAGGGCCCCGCTATGACTACACCTTC
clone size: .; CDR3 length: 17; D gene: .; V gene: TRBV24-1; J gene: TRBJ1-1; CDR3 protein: CATSAPGGSQKDTEAFF; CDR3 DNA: TGTGCCACCAGTGCGCCTGGTGGATCGCAAAAGGACACTGAAGCTTTCTTT
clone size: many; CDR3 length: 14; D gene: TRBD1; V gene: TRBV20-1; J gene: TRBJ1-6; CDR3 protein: CSAHPGQGYSPLHF; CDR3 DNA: TGCAGTGCCCATCCGGGACAGGGGTATTCACCCCTCCACTTT
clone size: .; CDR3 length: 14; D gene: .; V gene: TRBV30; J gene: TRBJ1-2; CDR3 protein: CAWSPGDSGYGYTF; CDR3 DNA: TGTGCCTGGTCGCCGGGGGACTCGGGCTATGGCTACACCTTC
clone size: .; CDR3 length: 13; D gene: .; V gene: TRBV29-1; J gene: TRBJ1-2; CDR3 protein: CSVEVHSNYGYTF; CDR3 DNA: TGCAGCGTTGAAGTACACTCGAACTATGGCTACACCTTC
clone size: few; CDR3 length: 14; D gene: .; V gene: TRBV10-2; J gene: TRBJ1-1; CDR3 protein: CASSVWGRDTEAFF; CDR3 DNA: TGCGCCAGCAGTGTCTGGGGCAGGGACACTGAAGCTTTCTTT
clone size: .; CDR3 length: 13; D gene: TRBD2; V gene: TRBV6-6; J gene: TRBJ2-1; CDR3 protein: CASRTSPYNEQFF; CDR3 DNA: TGTGCCAGCCGGACTAGCCCCTACAATGAGCAGTTCTTC
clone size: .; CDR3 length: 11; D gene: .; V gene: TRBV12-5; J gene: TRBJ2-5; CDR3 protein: CASGTQETQYF; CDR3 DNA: TGTGCTAGTGGTACACAAGAGACCCAGTACTTC
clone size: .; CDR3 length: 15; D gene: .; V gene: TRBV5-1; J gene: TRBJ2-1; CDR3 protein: CASSLAPGNYNERFF; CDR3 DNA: TGCGCCAGCAGCTTGGCCCCGGGGAACTACAATGAGCGGTTCTTC
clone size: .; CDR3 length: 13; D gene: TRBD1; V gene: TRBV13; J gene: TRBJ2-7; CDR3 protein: CASSQDRFWEQYF; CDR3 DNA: TGTGCCAGCAGCCAGGACAGGTTTTGGGAGCAGTACTTC
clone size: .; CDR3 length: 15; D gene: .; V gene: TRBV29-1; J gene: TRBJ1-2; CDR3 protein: CSVKPTRDTTYGYTF; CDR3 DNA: TGCAGCGTCAAACCAACCCGGGACACTACCTATGGCTACACCTTC
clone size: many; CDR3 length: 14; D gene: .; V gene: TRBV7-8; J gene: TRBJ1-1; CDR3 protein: CASSLDAGPSGAFF; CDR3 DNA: TGTGCCAGCAGCTTAGATGCGGGACCCTCGGGAGCTTTCTTT
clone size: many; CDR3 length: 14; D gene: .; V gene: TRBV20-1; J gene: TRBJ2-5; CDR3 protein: CSAGTGHSQETQYF; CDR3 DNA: TGCAGTGCGGGGACGGGACACTCCCAAGAGACCCAGTACTTC
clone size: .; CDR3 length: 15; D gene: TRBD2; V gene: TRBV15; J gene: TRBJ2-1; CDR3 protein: CATSGPGLAISEQFF; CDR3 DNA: TGTGCCACCAGCGGTCCGGGACTAGCCATCAGTGAGCAGTTCTTC
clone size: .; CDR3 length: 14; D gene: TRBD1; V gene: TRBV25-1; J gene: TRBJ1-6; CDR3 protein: CASIPQGYNSPLHF; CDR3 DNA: TGTGCCAGCATCCCACAGGGGTATAATTCACCCCTCCACTTT
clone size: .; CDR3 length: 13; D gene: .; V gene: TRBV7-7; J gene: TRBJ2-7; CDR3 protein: CASSLREGGEQYF; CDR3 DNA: TGTGCTAGCAGCTTAAGGGAAGGAGGCGAGCAGTACTTC
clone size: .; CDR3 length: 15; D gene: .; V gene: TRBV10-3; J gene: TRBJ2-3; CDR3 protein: CAISEPTLSTDTQYF; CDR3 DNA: TGTGCCATCAGTGAGCCAACTCTCAGCACAGATACGCAGTATTTT
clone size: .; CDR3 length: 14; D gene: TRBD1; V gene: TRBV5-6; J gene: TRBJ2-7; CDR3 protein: CASSLGQGRDEQYF; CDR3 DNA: TGTGCCAGCAGCTTAGGACAGGGGCGCGACGAGCAGTACTTC
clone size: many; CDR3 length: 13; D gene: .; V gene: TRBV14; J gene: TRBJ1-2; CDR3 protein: CASSQSGPGGYTF; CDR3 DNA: TGTGCCAGCAGCCAATCGGGGCCTGGTGGCTACACCTTC
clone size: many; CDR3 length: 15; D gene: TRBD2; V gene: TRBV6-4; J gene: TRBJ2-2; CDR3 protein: CASSTSEGYTGELFF; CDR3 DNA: TGTGCCAGCAGTACTAGCGAAGGGTACACCGGGGAGCTGTTTTTT
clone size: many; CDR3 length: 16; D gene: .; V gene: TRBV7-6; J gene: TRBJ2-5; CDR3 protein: CASSLVVLQREQTQYF; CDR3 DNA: TGTGCCAGCAGCTTAGTCGTGCTCCAAAGAGAACAGACCCAGTACTTC
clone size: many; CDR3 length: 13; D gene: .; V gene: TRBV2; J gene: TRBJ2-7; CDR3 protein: CASNLTPWGEQYF; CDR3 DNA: TGTGCCAGCAATTTAACCCCCTGGGGCGAGCAGTACTTC
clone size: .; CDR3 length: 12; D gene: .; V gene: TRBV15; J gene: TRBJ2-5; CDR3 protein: CATSQGRETQYF; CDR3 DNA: TGTGCCACCAGCCAAGGGCGGGAGACCCAGTACTTC